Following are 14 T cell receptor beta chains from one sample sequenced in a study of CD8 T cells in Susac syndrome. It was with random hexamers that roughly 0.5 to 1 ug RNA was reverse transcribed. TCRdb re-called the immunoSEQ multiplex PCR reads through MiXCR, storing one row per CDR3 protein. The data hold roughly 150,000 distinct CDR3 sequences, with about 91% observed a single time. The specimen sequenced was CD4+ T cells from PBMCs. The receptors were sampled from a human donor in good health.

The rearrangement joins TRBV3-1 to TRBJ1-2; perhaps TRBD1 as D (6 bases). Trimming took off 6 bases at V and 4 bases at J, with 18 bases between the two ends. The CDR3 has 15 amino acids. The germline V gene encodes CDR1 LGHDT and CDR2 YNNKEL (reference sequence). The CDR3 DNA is TGTGCCAGCAGAAACACTTACGGGGGCTCCTATGGCTACACCTTC. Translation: CASRNTYGGSYGYTF.

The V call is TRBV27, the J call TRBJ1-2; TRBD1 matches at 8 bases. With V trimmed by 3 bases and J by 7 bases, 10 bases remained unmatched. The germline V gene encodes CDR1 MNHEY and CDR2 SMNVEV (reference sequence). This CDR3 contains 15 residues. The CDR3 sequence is CASSFLTSDRAGYTF. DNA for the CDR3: TGTGCCAGCAGTTTCCTCACCTCGGACAGGGCTGGCTACACCTTC.

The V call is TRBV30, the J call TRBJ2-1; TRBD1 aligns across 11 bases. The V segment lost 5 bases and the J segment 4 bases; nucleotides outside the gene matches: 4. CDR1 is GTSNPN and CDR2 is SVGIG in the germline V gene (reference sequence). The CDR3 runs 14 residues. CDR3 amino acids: CAWAGTGGYNEQFF. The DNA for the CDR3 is TGTGCCTGGGCCGGGACAGGGGGTTACAATGAGCAGTTCTTC.

CDR3 amino acids: CASSDRGFSGANVLTF. The CDR3 bases are TGTGCCAGCAGCGATAGGGGGTTTTCAGGGGCCAACGTCCTGACTTTC. The rearrangement uses TRBV7-8 and TRBJ2-6; D perhaps matches TRBD1 (6 bases). CDR1 SGHVS and CDR2 FQNEAQ come from the germline V gene. The CDR3 contains 16 residues. The V gene lost 5 bases and the J gene lost 4 bases, with 15 bases spanning the gap.

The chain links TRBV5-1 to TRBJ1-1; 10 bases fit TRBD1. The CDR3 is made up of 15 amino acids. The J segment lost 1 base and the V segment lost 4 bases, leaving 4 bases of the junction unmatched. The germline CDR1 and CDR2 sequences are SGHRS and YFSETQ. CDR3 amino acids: CASSDRDRGNTEAFF. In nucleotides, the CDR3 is TGCGCCAGCAGCGATCGGGACAGGGGGAACACTGAAGCTTTCTTT.

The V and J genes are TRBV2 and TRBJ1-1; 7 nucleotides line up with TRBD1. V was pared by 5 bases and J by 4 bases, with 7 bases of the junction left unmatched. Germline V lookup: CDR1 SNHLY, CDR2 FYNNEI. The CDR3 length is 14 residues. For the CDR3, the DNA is TGTGCCAGCAGTCAGACAGGGAGGGGCACTGAAGCTTTCTTT. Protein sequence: CASSQTGRGTEAFF.

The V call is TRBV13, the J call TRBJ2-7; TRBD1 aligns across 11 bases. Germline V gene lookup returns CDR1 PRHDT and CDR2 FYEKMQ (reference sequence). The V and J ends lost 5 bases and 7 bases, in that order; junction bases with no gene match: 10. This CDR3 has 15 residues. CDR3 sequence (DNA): TGTGCCAGCAGCCAGACCGGACAGGGGGCTGAAGAGCAGTACTTC. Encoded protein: CASSQTGQGAEEQYF.

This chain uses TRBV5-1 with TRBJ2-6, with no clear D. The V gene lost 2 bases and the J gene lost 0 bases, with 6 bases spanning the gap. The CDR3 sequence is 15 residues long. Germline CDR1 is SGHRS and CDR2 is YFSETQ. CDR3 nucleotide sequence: TGCGCCAGCAGCTTCCCGAACTCTGGGGCCAACGTCCTGACTTTC. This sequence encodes CASSFPNSGANVLTF.

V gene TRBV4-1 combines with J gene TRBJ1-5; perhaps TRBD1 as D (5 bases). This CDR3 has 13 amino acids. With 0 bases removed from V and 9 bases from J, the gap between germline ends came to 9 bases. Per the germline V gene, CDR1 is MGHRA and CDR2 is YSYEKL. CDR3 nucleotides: TGCGCCAGCAGCCAAGAGGGGGACGGGCCCCAGCATTTT. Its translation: CASSQEGDGPQHF.

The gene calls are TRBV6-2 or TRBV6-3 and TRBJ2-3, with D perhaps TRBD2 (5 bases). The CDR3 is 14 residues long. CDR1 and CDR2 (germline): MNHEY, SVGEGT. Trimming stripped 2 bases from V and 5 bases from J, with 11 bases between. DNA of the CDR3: TGTGCCAGCAGTTACGTGGGAGAGGGAGATACGCAGTATTTT. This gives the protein CASSYVGEGDTQYF.

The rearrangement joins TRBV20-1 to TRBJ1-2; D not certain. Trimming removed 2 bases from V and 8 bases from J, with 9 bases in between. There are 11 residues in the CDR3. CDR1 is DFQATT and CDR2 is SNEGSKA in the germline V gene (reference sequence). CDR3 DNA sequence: TGCAGTGCTAGATCTAGAGGGGGCTACACCTTC. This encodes CSARSRGGYTF.

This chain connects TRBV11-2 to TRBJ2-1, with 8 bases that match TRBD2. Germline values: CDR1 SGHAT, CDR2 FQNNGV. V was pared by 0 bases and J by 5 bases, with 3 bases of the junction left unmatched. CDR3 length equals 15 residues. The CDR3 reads CASSLELAGNNEQFF. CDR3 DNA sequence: TGTGCCAGCAGCTTAGAGCTAGCGGGCAACAATGAGCAGTTCTTC.

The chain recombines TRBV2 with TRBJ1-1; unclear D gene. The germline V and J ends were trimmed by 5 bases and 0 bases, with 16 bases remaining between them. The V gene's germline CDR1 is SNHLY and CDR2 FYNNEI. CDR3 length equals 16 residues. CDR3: CASSLLGHAVNTEAFF. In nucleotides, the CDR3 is TGTGCCAGCAGTCTATTAGGGCATGCGGTGAACACTGAAGCTTTCTTT.

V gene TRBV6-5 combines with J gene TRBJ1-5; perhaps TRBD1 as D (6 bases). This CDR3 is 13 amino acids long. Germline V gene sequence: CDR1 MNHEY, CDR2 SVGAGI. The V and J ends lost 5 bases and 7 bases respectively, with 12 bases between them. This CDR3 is CASSTGLGQPQHF. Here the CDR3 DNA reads TGTGCCAGCAGTACAGGGTTGGGGCAGCCCCAGCATTTT.